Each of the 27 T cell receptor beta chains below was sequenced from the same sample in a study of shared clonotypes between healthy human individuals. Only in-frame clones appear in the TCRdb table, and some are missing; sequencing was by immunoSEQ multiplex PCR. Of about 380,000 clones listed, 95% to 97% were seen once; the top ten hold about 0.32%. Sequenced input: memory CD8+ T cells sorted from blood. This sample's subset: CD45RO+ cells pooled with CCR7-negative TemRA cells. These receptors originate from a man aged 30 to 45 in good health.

The DNA for the CDR3 is TGTGCCAGCAGGAGTCCCCCCTACGAGCAGTACTTC. Amino acids: CASRSPPYEQYF. The rearrangement joins TRBV27 to TRBJ2-7; no clear D gene. Deletions cut 6 bases from V and 2 bases from J, with 8 bases between. The CDR3 has 12 amino acids. The germline V gene has CDR1 MNHEY and CDR2 SMNVEV (reference sequence).

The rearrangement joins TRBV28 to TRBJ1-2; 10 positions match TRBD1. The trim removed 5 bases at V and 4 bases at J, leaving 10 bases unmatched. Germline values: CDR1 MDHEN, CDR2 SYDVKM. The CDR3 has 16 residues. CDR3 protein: CASSLSLRTGGYGYTF. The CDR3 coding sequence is TGTGCCAGCAGTCTCAGCCTCCGGACAGGGGGCTATGGCTACACCTTC.

The DNA for the CDR3 is TGTGCCAGTAGTATATTAGTAGCGGGGCTCACAGATACGCAGTATTTT. Encoded protein: CASSILVAGLTDTQYF. The rearrangement links TRBV19 to TRBJ2-3, with 8 bases matching TRBD2. The CDR3 is made up of 16 amino acids. The V and J ends lost 2 bases and 2 bases, in that order; junction bases with no gene match: 6. The germline V gene encodes CDR1 LNHDA and CDR2 SQIVND (reference sequence).

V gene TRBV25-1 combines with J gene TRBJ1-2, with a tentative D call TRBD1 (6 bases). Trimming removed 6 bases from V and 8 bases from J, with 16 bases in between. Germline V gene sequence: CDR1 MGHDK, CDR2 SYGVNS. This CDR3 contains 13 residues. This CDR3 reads CASSRYGGDGYTF. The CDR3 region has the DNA TGTGCCAGCAGCCGATACGGGGGCGACGGCTACACCTTC.

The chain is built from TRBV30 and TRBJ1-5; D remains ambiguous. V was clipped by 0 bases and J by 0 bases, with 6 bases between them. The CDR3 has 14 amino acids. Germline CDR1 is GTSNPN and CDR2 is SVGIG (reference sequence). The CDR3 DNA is TGTGCCTGGAGTGTACAATATAGCAATCAGCCCCAGCATTTT. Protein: CAWSVQYSNQPQHF.

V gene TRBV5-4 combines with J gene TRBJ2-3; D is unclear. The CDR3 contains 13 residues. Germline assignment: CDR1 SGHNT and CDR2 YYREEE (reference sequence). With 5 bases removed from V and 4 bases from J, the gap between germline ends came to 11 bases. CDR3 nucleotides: TGTGCCAGCAGTCCGTTAGACGCAGATACGCAGTATTTT. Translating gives CASSPLDADTQYF.

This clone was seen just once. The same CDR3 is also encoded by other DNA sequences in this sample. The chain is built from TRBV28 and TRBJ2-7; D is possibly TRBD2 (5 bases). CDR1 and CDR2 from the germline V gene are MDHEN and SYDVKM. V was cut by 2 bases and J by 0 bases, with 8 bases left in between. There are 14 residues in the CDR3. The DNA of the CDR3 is TGTGCCAGCAGTTTAGCGGGTGGCTCCTACGAGCAGTACTTC. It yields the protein CASSLAGGSYEQYF.

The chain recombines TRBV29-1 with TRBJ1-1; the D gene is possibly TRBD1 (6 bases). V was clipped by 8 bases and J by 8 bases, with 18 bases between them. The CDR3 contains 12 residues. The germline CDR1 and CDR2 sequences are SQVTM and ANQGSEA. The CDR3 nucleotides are TGCAGCACAGAAACAGGGCATCGAGAAGCTTTCTTT. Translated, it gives CSTETGHREAFF.

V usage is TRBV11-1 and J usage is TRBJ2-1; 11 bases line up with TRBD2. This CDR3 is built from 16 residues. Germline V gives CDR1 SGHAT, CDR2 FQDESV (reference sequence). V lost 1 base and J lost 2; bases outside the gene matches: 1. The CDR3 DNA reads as TGTGCCAGCAGCTTAGGACTAGCGGGAACCTACAATGAGCAGTTCTTC. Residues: CASSLGLAGTYNEQFF.

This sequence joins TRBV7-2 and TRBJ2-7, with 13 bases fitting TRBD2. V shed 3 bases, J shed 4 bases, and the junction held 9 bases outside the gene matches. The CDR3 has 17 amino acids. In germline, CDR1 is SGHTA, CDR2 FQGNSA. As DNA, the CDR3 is TGTGCCAGCAGCTTCCCGACTAGCGGGAGGCAACTTTACGAGCAGTACTTC. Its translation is CASSFPTSGRQLYEQYF.

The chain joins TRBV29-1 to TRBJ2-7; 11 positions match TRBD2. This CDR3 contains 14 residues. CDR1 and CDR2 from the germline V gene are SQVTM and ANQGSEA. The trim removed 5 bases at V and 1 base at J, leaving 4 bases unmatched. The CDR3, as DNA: TGCAGCGTTTTCGGACTAGCGGGTTCCTACGAGCAGTACTTC. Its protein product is CSVFGLAGSYEQYF.

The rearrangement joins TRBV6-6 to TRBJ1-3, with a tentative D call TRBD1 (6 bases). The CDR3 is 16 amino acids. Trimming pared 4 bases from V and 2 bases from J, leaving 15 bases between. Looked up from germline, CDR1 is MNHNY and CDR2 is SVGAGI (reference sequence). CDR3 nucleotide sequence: TGTGCCAGCAGTTTCAGAGGGGGATTACCTGGAAACACCATATATTTT. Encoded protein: CASSFRGGLPGNTIYF.

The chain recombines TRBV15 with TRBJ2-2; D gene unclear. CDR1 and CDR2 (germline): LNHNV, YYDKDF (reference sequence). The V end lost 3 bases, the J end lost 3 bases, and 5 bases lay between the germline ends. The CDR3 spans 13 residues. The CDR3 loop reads CATSSGHTGELFF. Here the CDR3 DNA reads TGTGCCACCAGCAGTGGACACACCGGGGAGCTGTTTTTT.

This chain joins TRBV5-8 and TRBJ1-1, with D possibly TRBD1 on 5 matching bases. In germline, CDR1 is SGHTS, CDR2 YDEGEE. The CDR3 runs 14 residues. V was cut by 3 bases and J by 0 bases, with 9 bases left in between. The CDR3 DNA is TGTGCCAGCAGCTCCCGGGACCTGAACACTGAAGCTTTCTTT. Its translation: CASSSRDLNTEAFF.

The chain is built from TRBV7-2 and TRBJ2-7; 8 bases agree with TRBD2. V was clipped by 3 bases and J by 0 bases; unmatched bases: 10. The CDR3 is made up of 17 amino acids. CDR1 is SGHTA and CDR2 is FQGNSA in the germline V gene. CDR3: CASSFRLAGYSSYEQYF. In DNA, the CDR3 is TGTGCCAGCAGCTTTAGGCTAGCGGGCTATAGCTCCTACGAGCAGTACTTC.

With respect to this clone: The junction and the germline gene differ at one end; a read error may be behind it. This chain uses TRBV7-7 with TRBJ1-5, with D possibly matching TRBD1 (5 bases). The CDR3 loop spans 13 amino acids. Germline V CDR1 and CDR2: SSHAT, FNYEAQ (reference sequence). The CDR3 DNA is TGTGCTAGCAGCCGAGGGGCCGGTCAGCCCCAGCATTTT. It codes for CASSRGAGQPQHF. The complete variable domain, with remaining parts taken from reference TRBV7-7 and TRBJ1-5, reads GAGVSQSPRYKVTKRGQDVTLRCDPISSHATLYWYQQALGQGPEFLTYFNYEAQPDKSGLPSDRFSAERPEGSISTLTIQRTEQRDSAMYRCASSRGAGQPQHFGDGTRLSIL.

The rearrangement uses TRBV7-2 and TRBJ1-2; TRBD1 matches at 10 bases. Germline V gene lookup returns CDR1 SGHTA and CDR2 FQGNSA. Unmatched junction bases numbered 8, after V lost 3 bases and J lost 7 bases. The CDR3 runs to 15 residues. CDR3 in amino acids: CASSFRQGAVSGYTF. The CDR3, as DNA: TGTGCCAGCAGCTTCAGACAGGGGGCCGTCAGTGGCTACACCTTC.

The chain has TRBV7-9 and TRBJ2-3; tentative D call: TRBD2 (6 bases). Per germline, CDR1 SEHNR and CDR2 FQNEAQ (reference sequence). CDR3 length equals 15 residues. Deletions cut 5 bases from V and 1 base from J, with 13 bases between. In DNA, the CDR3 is TGTGCCAGCAGCCTAACGGGACTCCGCACAGATACGCAGTATTTT. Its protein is CASSLTGLRTDTQYF.

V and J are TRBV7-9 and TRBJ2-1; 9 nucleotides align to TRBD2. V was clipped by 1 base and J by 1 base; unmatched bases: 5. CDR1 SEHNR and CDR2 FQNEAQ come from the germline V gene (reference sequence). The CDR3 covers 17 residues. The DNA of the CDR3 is TGTGCCAGCAGCTTAGTTGCTAGCGGGGCGTCCTACAATGAGCAGTTCTTC. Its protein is CASSLVASGASYNEQFF.

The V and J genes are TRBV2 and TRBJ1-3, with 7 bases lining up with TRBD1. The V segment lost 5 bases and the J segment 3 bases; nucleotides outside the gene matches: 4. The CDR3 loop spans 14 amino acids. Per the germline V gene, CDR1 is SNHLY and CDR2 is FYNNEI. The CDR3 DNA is TGTGCCAGCAGTTGGGACAGAAGTGGAAACACCATATATTTT. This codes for CASSWDRSGNTIYF. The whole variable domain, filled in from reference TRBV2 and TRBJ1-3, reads EPEVTQTPSHQVTQMGQEVILRCVPISNHLYFYWYRQILGQKVEFLVSFYNNEISEKSEIFDDQFSVERPDGSNFTLKIRSTKLEDSAMYFCASSWDRSGNTIYFGEGSWLTVV.

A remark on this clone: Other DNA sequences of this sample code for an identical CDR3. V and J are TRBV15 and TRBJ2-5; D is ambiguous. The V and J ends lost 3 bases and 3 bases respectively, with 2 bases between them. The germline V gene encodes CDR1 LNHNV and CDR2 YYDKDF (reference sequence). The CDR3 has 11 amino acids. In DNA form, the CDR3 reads TGTGCCACCAGCAGGGAAGAGACCCAGTACTTC. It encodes CATSREETQYF.

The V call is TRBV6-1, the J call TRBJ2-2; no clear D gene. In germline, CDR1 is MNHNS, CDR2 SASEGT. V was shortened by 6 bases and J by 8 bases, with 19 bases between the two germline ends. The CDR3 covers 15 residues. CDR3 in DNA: TGTGCCAGCAGGGCCGGACCCACGGCAGCGGGGGAGCTGTTTTTT. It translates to CASRAGPTAAGELFF.

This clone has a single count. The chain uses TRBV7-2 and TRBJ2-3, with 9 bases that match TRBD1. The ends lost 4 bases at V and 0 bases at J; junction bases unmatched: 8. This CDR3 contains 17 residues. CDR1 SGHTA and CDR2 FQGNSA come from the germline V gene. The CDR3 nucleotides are TGTGCCAGCAGCTACCTACAGGGGGCGAAGAGCACAGATACGCAGTATTTT. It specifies CASSYLQGAKSTDTQYF.

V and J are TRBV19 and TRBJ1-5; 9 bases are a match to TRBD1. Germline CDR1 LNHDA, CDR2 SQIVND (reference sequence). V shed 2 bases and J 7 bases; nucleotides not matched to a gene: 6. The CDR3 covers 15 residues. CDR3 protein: CASSIRTGDGQPQHF. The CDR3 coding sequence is TGTGCCAGTAGTATAAGGACAGGGGATGGACAGCCCCAGCATTTT.

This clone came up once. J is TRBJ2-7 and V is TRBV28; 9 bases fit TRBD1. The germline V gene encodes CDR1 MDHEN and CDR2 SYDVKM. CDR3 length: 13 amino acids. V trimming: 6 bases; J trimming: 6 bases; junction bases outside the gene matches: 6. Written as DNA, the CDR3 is TGTGCCAGCAGACCCCCGGACAGGGGCGAGCAGTACTTC. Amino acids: CASRPPDRGEQYF.

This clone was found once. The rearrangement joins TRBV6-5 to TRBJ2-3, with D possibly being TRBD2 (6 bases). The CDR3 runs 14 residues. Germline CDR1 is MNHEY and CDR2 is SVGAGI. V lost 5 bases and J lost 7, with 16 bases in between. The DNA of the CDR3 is TGTGCCAGCAGTCCACGACTAGTAAGAAATACGCAGTATTTT. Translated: CASSPRLVRNTQYF.

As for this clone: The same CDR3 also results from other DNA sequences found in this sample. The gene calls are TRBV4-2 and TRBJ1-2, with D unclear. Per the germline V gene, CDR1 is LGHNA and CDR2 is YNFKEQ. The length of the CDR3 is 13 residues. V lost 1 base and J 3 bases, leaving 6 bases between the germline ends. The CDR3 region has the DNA TGTGCCAGCAGCCAAGGGTTAGACTATGGCTACACCTTC. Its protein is CASSQGLDYGYTF.